This TCR beta chain was captured in a study of T cells in Graves' hyperthyroidism and ophthalmopathy. The study's findings and limits: Classification by a 13 V-J model distinguished ophthalmopathy from stable hyperthyroidism.

Uncontrolled infection, other autoimmune disease, pregnancy or lactation disqualified patients from enrolment. Every diagnosis used clinical symptoms, serum thyroxine and TRAb, thyroid ultrasound and orbital computed tomography. Fresh 10 ml peripheral blood yielded PBMCs. A remark on this clonotype: No antigen is known for it.

RNA transcripts gave rise to amplified TCR beta CDR3 regions. HTBI primers were the set used in a first-round RT-PCR of the TCR CDR3. MiXCR, applied by TCRdb to the multiplex PCR reads, yields one record per CDR3 protein. The table lists 640,000 or so distinct CDR3 sequences, more than 13% of them singletons. V lost 7 bases, J lost 2 bases, and 21 bases lay in between. The germline gives CDR1 MNHNS, CDR2 SASEGT. The CDR3 sequence is 16 residues long. This clonotype originated in a woman aged 18 to 35 with Graves' ophthalmopathy. The chain recombines TRBV6-1 with TRBJ2-7, with D perhaps assigned TRBD1 or TRBD2 (6 bases each). The specimen was blood. Here the CDR3 DNA reads TGTGCCAGCAATCCGAACCCGGGGGCGGAGCCCTACGAGCAGTACTTC. Its translation is CASNPNPGAEPYEQYF.